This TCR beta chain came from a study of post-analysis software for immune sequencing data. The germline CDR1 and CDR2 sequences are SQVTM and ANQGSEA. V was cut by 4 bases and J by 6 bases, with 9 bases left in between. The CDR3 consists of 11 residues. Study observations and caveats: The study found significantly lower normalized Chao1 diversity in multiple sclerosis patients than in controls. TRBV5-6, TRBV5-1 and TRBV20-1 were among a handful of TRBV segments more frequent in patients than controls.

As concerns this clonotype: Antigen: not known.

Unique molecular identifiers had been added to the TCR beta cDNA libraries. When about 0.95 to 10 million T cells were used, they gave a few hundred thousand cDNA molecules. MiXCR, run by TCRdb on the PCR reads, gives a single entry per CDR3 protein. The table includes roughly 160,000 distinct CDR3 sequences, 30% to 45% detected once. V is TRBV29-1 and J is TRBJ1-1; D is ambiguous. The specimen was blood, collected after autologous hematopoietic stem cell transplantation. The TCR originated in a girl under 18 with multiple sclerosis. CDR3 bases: TGCAGCGTTGGGGCCAACGCTGAAGCTTTCTTT. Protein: CSVGANAEAFF.